The 4 T cell receptor beta chains reported below all come from one sample, sequenced in a study of cytomegalovirus exposure and HLA in healthy donors. The PCR employed 60 Vbeta primers together with 13 Jbeta primers. The repertoire was sequenced with immunoSEQ multiplex PCR; TCRdb's copy has only in-frame clones and lacks some. The table has 130,000 to 150,000 clones, around two thirds seen once; the top ten hold 1.5% to 2%. The source material was PBMCs. Receptors were obtained from a woman between 18 and 30 years old in good health and CMV-seronegative.

The J gene is TRBJ1-1, the V gene TRBV2, with D uncertain. The V gene lost 10 bases and the J gene lost 6 bases, with 18 bases spanning the gap. CDR3 length: 13 amino acids. Germline lookup yields CDR1 SNHLY and CDR2 FYNNEI. CDR3 protein: CATKKGIGAEAFF. CDR3 nucleotides: TGTGCCACCAAGAAAGGGATCGGGGCTGAAGCTTTCTTT.

The rearrangement links TRBV4-3 to TRBJ1-5; no reliable D call. Germline values: CDR1 LGHNA, CDR2 YSLEER. The CDR3 length is 15 residues. The V end lost 4 bases, the J end lost 4 bases, and 14 bases lay between the germline ends. CDR3 sequence (DNA): TGCGCCAGCAGCCCAGATTGGCGGGCTAATCAGCCCCAGCATTTT. Translation gives CASSPDWRANQPQHF.

The gene calls are TRBV7-9 and TRBJ2-7, with a weak D call TRBD2 (6 bases). V lost 2 bases and J 0 bases, leaving 14 bases between the germline ends. The germline V gene has CDR1 SEHNR and CDR2 FQNEAQ (reference sequence). There are 16 residues in the CDR3. This chain's CDR3 is CASSLMEGRSSYEQYF. In DNA, the CDR3 is TGTGCCAGCAGCTTAATGGAGGGACGGAGCTCCTACGAGCAGTACTTC.

DNA of the CDR3: TGTGCCAGCAGCTTAGAGAGGTTACTCTTTGTAGGTGGCTACACCTTC. Translating gives CASSLERLLFVGGYTF. The genes are TRBV7-2 and TRBJ1-2, with D unresolved. CDR1 SGHTA and CDR2 FQGNSA come from the germline V gene. V was pared by 1 base and J by 7 bases, with 19 bases between. The CDR3 extends over 16 amino acids.